This is a list of T cell receptor beta chains from one sample in a study of T cell repertoires in cytomegalovirus infection. TCRdb redid the calling of the reads with MiXCR, one entry per CDR3 protein. This sample has some 920,000 distinct CDR3 sequences, with 30% to 40% found just once. The antigens these receptors bind are not known. The material was cultured CD8+ T cells from PBMCs, obtained from culture after CMV antigen stimulation. These receptors were obtained from a human donor in good health (CMV status not recorded). Some clones in this sample may be carry-over from other donors' samples. Both conserved end residues are part of each CDR3.

j_gene	len	v_gene	CDR3aa
TRBJ1-2	14	TRBV29-1	CSVEDQGQHYGYTF
TRBJ2-1	14	TRBV18	CASSPPLGTYEQFF
TRBJ1-1	16	TRBV20-1	CSASGPDSQGDTEAFF
TRBJ2-1	13	TRBV15	CATSSEWGSEQFF
TRBJ2-5	11	TRBV28	CASSLGVLEYF
TRBJ2-3	16	TRBV10-3	CAISPRGTGVSDTQYF
TRBJ2-5	15	TRBV5-5	CASSLDEWRSETQYF
TRBJ1-1	12	TRBV10-3	CAIGQGAFEAFF
TRBJ2-3	15	TRBV11-2	CASSRNRGITDTQYF
TRBJ1-2	16	TRBV19	CASRSGTGEFYYGYTF
TRBJ1-1	13	TRBV28	CASKGWRNTEAFF
TRBJ2-3	16	TRBV9	CASSSGGTGRTDTQYF
TRBJ2-4	11	TRBV5-8	CASSPKNIQYF
TRBJ1-1	16	TRBV29-1	CSVEGRGSEGKLEAFF
TRBJ1-1	16	TRBV4-1	CASSQDQVRMNTEAFF
TRBJ2-7	18	TRBV2	CASRTEENSLELSYEQYF
TRBJ1-2	12	TRBV12-3/TRBV12-4	CASSFSAYGYTF
TRBJ1-1	14	TRBV7-6	CASSLGQRNTEAFF
TRBJ2-1	17	TRBV19	CASAGREGVIGYNEQFF
TRBJ1-1	15	TRBV18	CASSPLGASNTEAFF
TRBJ2-4	16	TRBV6-6	CASSSSGALLENIQYF
TRBJ2-5	16	TRBV7-2	CASSTYDRGSWETQYF
TRBJ1-2	12	TRBV12-5	CASALAGAAYTF
TRBJ2-3	15	TRBV7-6	CASSLDSGFTDTQYF
TRBJ1-5	15	TRBV14	CASSPRGRYNQPQHF
TRBJ1-4	13	TRBV27	CASTGRTNEKLFF
TRBJ2-3	13	TRBV7-9	CASRSKLTDTQYF
TRBJ1-1	14	TRBV29-1	CSVEDRVYNTEAFF
TRBJ2-7	14	TRBV7-9	CASSSPSGGEGQYF
TRBJ1-2	13	TRBV12-3/TRBV12-4	CASRGQTNYGYTF
TRBJ1-5	16	TRBV15	CATSRVADGKGQPQHF
TRBJ2-2	15	TRBV7-8	CASSIRGRVTGELFF
TRBJ2-1	15	TRBV7-8	CASSRVGSSYNEQFF
TRBJ2-5	13	TRBV25-1	CASSVGRLETQYF
TRBJ2-2	12	TRBV6-1	CASQEGAGELFF
TRBJ1-1	13	TRBV12-3/TRBV12-4	CASSLSRYTEAFF
TRBJ2-5	17	TRBV7-2	CASSLEHLAGYQETQYF
TRBJ2-2	16	TRBV5-5	CASSLEQRTNTGELFF
TRBJ2-5	14	TRBV12-3/TRBV12-4	CASRSGVELETQYF
TRBJ2-6	17	TRBV7-9	CASSLHPRETGANVLTF
TRBJ1-5	13	TRBV7-9	CASQLGRGQPQHF
TRBJ2-4	14	TRBV7-8	CASSLQGAGNIQYF
TRBJ1-1	12	TRBV2	CASRDRATEAFF
TRBJ1-2	14	TRBV27	CASSFVQGGFGYTF
TRBJ2-3	14	TRBV7-2	CASSPLGATDTQYF
TRBJ2-7	15	TRBV6-5	CASSYQPMGSYEQYF
TRBJ1-1	15	TRBV7-6	CASSLAPRGGTEAFF
TRBJ1-2	14	TRBV9	CASSVGPGKDGYTF
TRBJ2-6	16	TRBV19	CASSIDRETGANVLTF
TRBJ1-1	18	TRBV7-6	CASSAFPPGGQLYTEAFF
TRBJ2-3	15	TRBV9	CASSPKTGSTDTQYF
TRBJ2-5	13	TRBV5-6	CASSFGVQETQYF
TRBJ2-6	18	TRBV27	CASSLTGSGPSGANVLTF
TRBJ2-7	13	TRBV7-9	CASSPQGAREQYF
TRBJ1-1	14	TRBV7-6	CASSVRDKEAEASF
TRBJ1-6	17	TRBV15	CATSRDPTGAANSPLHF
TRBJ2-7	15	TRBV7-4	CASSPRWEGRYEQYF